The clone carrying this T cell receptor beta chain was seen repeatedly, ten times or more. These data originate in a study of early T cells in non-severe SARS-CoV-2 infection. One entry per CDR3 protein results from TCRdb running MiXCR on the 5' RACE reads. The sample records under 85,000 distinct CDR3 sequences, under 9.5% being singletons. CDR3 length equals 12 residues. Germline CDR1 and CDR2: MNHNY and SVGAGI (reference sequence). V dropped 6 bases and J dropped 10 bases, with 13 bases sitting between them. Material: whole blood. J is TRBJ2-1 and V is TRBV6-6, with D perhaps TRBD2 (5 bases). The clonotype comes from an adult who was a healthcare worker with PCR-confirmed SARS-CoV-2 infection or an uninfected control (not recorded which). The chain's CDR3 is CASSSVRAEQFF. CDR3 nucleotides: TGTGCCAGCAGCTCCGTGAGGGCAGAGCAGTTCTTC.